This TCR beta chain was obtained from a study of CD8 T cells in Susac syndrome. Definite or probable Susac syndrome was diagnosed using recently defined diagnostic criteria. The authors reverse transcribed roughly 0.5 to 1 ug RNA with random hexamers. Amplification of the TCR beta CDR3 was carried out by immunoSEQ multiplex PCR, which spanned a total of 54 Vbeta and 13 Jbeta segments. TCRdb redid the calling of the immunoSEQ multiplex PCR reads with MiXCR, one entry per CDR3 protein. The profile shows roughly 200,000 distinct CDR3 sequences, about 95% of them singletons. The sequence derives from a human donor with Susac syndrome. Sequenced sample: CD4+ T cells from PBMCs.

CDR3 nucleotides: TGTGCCAGCAGCCGCCCTGTACAGGGGAAGGGCGAGCAGTACTTC. This encodes CASSRPVQGKGEQYF. The chain recombines TRBV7-9 with TRBJ2-7, with TRBD1 matching over 7 bases. CDR3 length equals 15 residues. Unmatched junction bases numbered 13, after V lost 5 bases and J lost 6 bases. Germline lookup yields CDR1 SEHNR and CDR2 FQNEAQ (reference sequence).